Listed below are T cell receptor beta chains from one sample, sequenced in a study of PD-1 blockade in classical Hodgkin lymphoma. Profiling relied on immunoSEQ multiplex PCR, and the TCRdb table lists in-frame clones only, not all of them. The sample shows tens of thousands of clones, around 79% of them seen only once. The sample was peripheral blood mononuclear cells (PBMCs), taken before the fourth cycle of nivolumab. Source of these receptors: a human donor with classical Hodgkin lymphoma. Each CDR3 is given with its conserved first and last residue. D genes are given only for firm matches. Only part of the rows carry a size: once, few, many, or a class if the clone is expanded.

d_call: .; v_call: TRBV7-8; clone_size: once; j_call: TRBJ2-7; cdr3_aa: CASSGWGETYEQYF; cdr3_nt: TGTGCCAGCAGCGGTTGGGGGGAAACCTACGAGCAGTACTTC
d_call: .; v_call: TRBV7-2; clone_size: .; j_call: TRBJ1-5; cdr3_aa: CASSLAGPGANQPQHF; cdr3_nt: TGTGCCAGCAGCTTAGCCGGGCCAGGGGCCAATCAGCCCCAGCATTTT
d_call: .; v_call: TRBV28; clone_size: .; j_call: TRBJ1-5; cdr3_aa: CASLQAGRNQPQHF; cdr3_nt: TGTGCCAGCCTACAGGCAGGTCGCAATCAGCCCCAGCATTTT
d_call: TRBD1; v_call: TRBV9; clone_size: .; j_call: TRBJ2-1; cdr3_aa: CASSTPTGRAYNEQFF; cdr3_nt: TGTGCCAGCAGCACACCGACAGGGCGGGCCTACAATGAGCAGTTCTTC
d_call: .; v_call: TRBV4-3; clone_size: .; j_call: TRBJ1-2; cdr3_aa: CASSPGGQTNYGYTF; cdr3_nt: TGCGCCAGCAGCCCCGGGGGTCAGACTAACTATGGCTACACCTTC
d_call: TRBD2; v_call: TRBV9; clone_size: .; j_call: TRBJ2-5; cdr3_aa: CASSVGTRGEETQYF; cdr3_nt: TGTGCCAGCAGCGTAGGAACCCGGGGGGAGGAGACCCAGTACTTC
d_call: .; v_call: TRBV7-6; clone_size: .; j_call: TRBJ2-5; cdr3_aa: CASSLYRQETQYF; cdr3_nt: TGTGCCAGCAGCTTATACAGGCAAGAGACCCAGTACTTC
d_call: .; v_call: TRBV6-4; clone_size: .; j_call: TRBJ2-5; cdr3_aa: CASSELVGGTETQYF; cdr3_nt: TGTGCCAGCAGTGAATTAGTGGGGGGAACGGAGACCCAGTACTTC
d_call: .; v_call: TRBV6-5; clone_size: .; j_call: TRBJ2-3; cdr3_aa: CASKSTDTQYF; cdr3_nt: TGTGCCAGCAAGAGCACAGATACGCAGTATTTT
d_call: TRBD1; v_call: TRBV5-1; clone_size: .; j_call: TRBJ2-1; cdr3_aa: CASSKGQGWDNEQFF; cdr3_nt: TGCGCCAGCTCGAAGGGACAGGGATGGGACAATGAGCAGTTCTTC
d_call: .; v_call: TRBV10-3; clone_size: .; j_call: TRBJ1-1; cdr3_aa: CAISESLGFEAFF; cdr3_nt: TGTGCCATCAGTGAGTCATTAGGGTTTGAAGCTTTCTTT
d_call: .; v_call: TRBV4-3; clone_size: large; j_call: TRBJ2-5; cdr3_aa: CASSQEWGTLQETQYF; cdr3_nt: TGCGCCAGCAGCCAAGAATGGGGGACGTTACAAGAGACCCAGTACTTC
d_call: .; v_call: TRBV11-2; clone_size: .; j_call: TRBJ1-1; cdr3_aa: CASSLDWAQNTEAFF; cdr3_nt: TGTGCCAGCAGCTTAGATTGGGCCCAGAACACTGAAGCTTTCTTT
d_call: TRBD1; v_call: TRBV4-3; clone_size: .; j_call: TRBJ2-7; cdr3_aa: CASSQPGTGVGEQYF; cdr3_nt: TGCGCCAGCAGCCAACCCGGGACAGGGGTCGGCGAGCAGTACTTC
d_call: TRBD1; v_call: TRBV30; clone_size: .; j_call: TRBJ1-3; cdr3_aa: CAWSRQGRPSHPGNTIYF; cdr3_nt: TGTGCCTGGAGCCGACAGGGGAGACCCTCCCATCCTGGAAACACCATATATTTT
d_call: TRBD2; v_call: TRBV9; clone_size: .; j_call: TRBJ2-5; cdr3_aa: CASPGRGNQETQYF; cdr3_nt: TGTGCCAGCCCCGGGCGGGGGAATCAAGAGACCCAGTACTTC
d_call: .; v_call: TRBV5-1; clone_size: .; j_call: TRBJ2-5; cdr3_aa: CASSLGGVQETQYF; cdr3_nt: TGCGCCAGCAGCTTGGGTGGGGTCCAAGAGACCCAGTACTTC
d_call: TRBD1; v_call: TRBV5-1; clone_size: .; j_call: TRBJ1-6; cdr3_aa: CASGRTGQVNSPLHF; cdr3_nt: TGCGCCAGCGGAAGAACGGGACAGGTTAATTCACCCCTCCACTTT
d_call: .; v_call: TRBV7-9; clone_size: few; j_call: TRBJ1-1; cdr3_aa: CASSWADEAFF; cdr3_nt: TGTGCCAGCAGCTGGGCAGATGAAGCTTTCTTT
d_call: .; v_call: TRBV18; clone_size: .; j_call: TRBJ2-4; cdr3_aa: CASSLRRGAKNIQYF; cdr3_nt: TGTGCCAGCTCACTAAGGAGGGGAGCCAAAAACATTCAGTACTTC
d_call: TRBD1; v_call: TRBV6-4; clone_size: .; j_call: TRBJ1-2; cdr3_aa: CASSDSGQSPYTF; cdr3_nt: TGTGCCAGCAGTGACTCGGGACAGTCGCCCTACACCTTC
d_call: .; v_call: TRBV5-1; clone_size: once; j_call: TRBJ2-2; cdr3_aa: CASSLGGDTGELFF; cdr3_nt: TGCGCCAGCAGCTTGGGAGGGGACACCGGGGAGCTGTTTTTT
d_call: .; v_call: TRBV7-9; clone_size: .; j_call: TRBJ2-5; cdr3_aa: CASSPLPGETQYF; cdr3_nt: TGTGCCAGCAGCCCCCTACCGGGAGAGACCCAGTACTTC
d_call: .; v_call: TRBV30; clone_size: .; j_call: TRBJ2-7; cdr3_aa: CAWTGTYEQYF; cdr3_nt: TGTGCCTGGACGGGAACCTACGAGCAGTACTTC
d_call: .; v_call: TRBV6-6; clone_size: .; j_call: TRBJ1-6; cdr3_aa: CASSSATGYNSPLHF; cdr3_nt: TGTGCCAGCAGTTCCGCGACAGGTTATAATTCACCCCTCCACTTT
d_call: .; v_call: TRBV6-6; clone_size: .; j_call: TRBJ1-2; cdr3_aa: CASSYGEQGRSYTF; cdr3_nt: TGTGCCAGCAGTTACGGGGAACAGGGAAGGAGCTACACCTTC
d_call: .; v_call: TRBV30; clone_size: .; j_call: TRBJ1-5; cdr3_aa: CAWSADRVKGNQPQHF; cdr3_nt: TGTGCCTGGAGTGCCGACCGAGTTAAGGGCAATCAGCCCCAGCATTTT
d_call: TRBD1; v_call: TRBV7-9; clone_size: .; j_call: TRBJ2-1; cdr3_aa: CASSPDRRTYNEQFF; cdr3_nt: TGTGCCAGCAGCCCGGACAGGAGAACGTACAATGAGCAGTTCTTC
d_call: .; v_call: TRBV2; clone_size: .; j_call: TRBJ2-7; cdr3_aa: CASIPLDSPSYEQYF; cdr3_nt: TGTGCCAGCATCCCCCTCGACAGTCCCTCCTACGAGCAGTACTTC
d_call: .; v_call: TRBV10-3; clone_size: few; j_call: TRBJ2-3; cdr3_aa: CAIRGPRTDTQYF; cdr3_nt: TGTGCCATCCGGGGTCCCCGCACAGATACGCAGTATTTT
d_call: .; v_call: TRBV7-3; clone_size: .; j_call: TRBJ2-2; cdr3_aa: CASSLTGGAGELFF; cdr3_nt: TGTGCCAGCAGCTTAACGGGGGGAGCCGGGGAGCTGTTTTTT
d_call: TRBD1; v_call: TRBV6-5; clone_size: .; j_call: TRBJ1-2; cdr3_aa: CASSYSRTGGNYGYTF; cdr3_nt: TGTGCCAGCAGTTACTCTAGGACAGGTGGTAACTATGGCTACACCTTC
d_call: .; v_call: TRBV7-2; clone_size: .; j_call: TRBJ2-7; cdr3_aa: CASSLVLGLTRHEQYF; cdr3_nt: TGTGCCAGCAGCTTAGTTTTGGGTCTAACACGCCACGAGCAGTACTTC
d_call: TRBD1; v_call: TRBV6-1; clone_size: .; j_call: TRBJ2-1; cdr3_aa: CASSVETGVHEQFF; cdr3_nt: TGTGCCAGCAGTGTGGAGACAGGGGTACATGAGCAGTTCTTC
d_call: .; v_call: TRBV6-6; clone_size: few; j_call: TRBJ2-5; cdr3_aa: CASSYGGETQYF; cdr3_nt: TGTGCCAGCAGTTACGGAGGGGAGACCCAGTACTTC
d_call: .; v_call: TRBV10-3; clone_size: .; j_call: TRBJ1-3; cdr3_aa: CALGQSLSGNTIYF; cdr3_nt: TGTGCCCTAGGACAGTCACTCTCTGGAAACACCATATATTTT
d_call: .; v_call: TRBV6-5; clone_size: .; j_call: TRBJ1-2; cdr3_aa: CASSPRELEGYTF; cdr3_nt: TGTGCCAGCAGTCCCCGGGAACTGGAGGGCTACACCTTC
d_call: TRBD1; v_call: TRBV2; clone_size: .; j_call: TRBJ1-2; cdr3_aa: CASSEGPGTGYGYTF; cdr3_nt: TGTGCCAGCAGTGAAGGACCCGGGACAGGATATGGCTACACCTTC
d_call: .; v_call: TRBV5-1; clone_size: once; j_call: TRBJ2-7; cdr3_aa: CASREGFYEQYF; cdr3_nt: TGCGCCAGCAGGGAAGGTTTTTACGAGCAGTACTTC
d_call: .; v_call: TRBV10-3; clone_size: .; j_call: TRBJ2-6; cdr3_aa: CAISGESGSGANVLTF; cdr3_nt: TGTGCCATCAGTGGAGAGAGCGGCTCTGGGGCCAACGTCCTGACTTTC
d_call: .; v_call: TRBV4-2; clone_size: .; j_call: TRBJ2-2; cdr3_aa: CASSQMWGSPANTGELFF; cdr3_nt: TGTGCCAGCAGCCAAATGTGGGGGTCTCCGGCGAACACCGGGGAGCTGTTTTTT
d_call: .; v_call: TRBV5-8; clone_size: .; j_call: TRBJ2-3; cdr3_aa: CASSPPAPDTQYF; cdr3_nt: TGTGCCAGCAGCCCCCCTGCCCCAGATACGCAGTATTTT
d_call: .; v_call: TRBV27; clone_size: .; j_call: TRBJ2-7; cdr3_aa: CASSHGPTYEQYF; cdr3_nt: TGTGCCAGCAGTCATGGGCCCACCTACGAGCAGTACTTC
d_call: .; v_call: TRBV10-3; clone_size: .; j_call: TRBJ1-2; cdr3_aa: CAISDRGALGYGYTF; cdr3_nt: TGTGCCATCAGTGACCGGGGGGCCCTCGGGTATGGCTACACCTTC
d_call: .; v_call: TRBV5-4; clone_size: .; j_call: TRBJ2-3; cdr3_aa: CASSLGNPRDWYQDTQYF; cdr3_nt: TGTGCCAGCAGCTTGGGCAACCCCCGGGACTGGTACCAAGATACGCAGTATTTT
d_call: .; v_call: TRBV5-1; clone_size: .; j_call: TRBJ1-2; cdr3_aa: CASSLGEGDGYTF; cdr3_nt: TGCGCCAGCAGCTTGGGTGAGGGTGATGGCTACACCTTC
d_call: .; v_call: TRBV7-9; clone_size: .; j_call: TRBJ2-6; cdr3_aa: CASSPLRGSGANVLTF; cdr3_nt: TGTGCCAGCAGCCCACTCAGGGGATCTGGGGCCAACGTCCTGACTTTC
d_call: .; v_call: TRBV27; clone_size: few; j_call: TRBJ1-4; cdr3_aa: CASPHGVLEEKLFF; cdr3_nt: TGTGCCAGCCCTCACGGGGTTCTAGAAGAAAAACTGTTTTTT